This TCR beta chain came from a study of PD-L1 blockade in urothelial cancer (dated by TCRdb to between 2016 and 2019). Study-level background: Every patient began therapy in about 2014 and was given atezolizumab 1,200 mg intravenously every 3 weeks. A median of roughly 140,000 T cells and just over 80,000 unique TCRs was obtained from blood samples, and a median clonality of 0.080 was observed. Durable clinical benefit was achieved by nine patients but not by the remaining 20. Whole exome sequencing and RNA sequencing of pretreatment tumors were performed alongside TCR sequencing in the same patients. Pretreatment tumor samples, along with matched peripheral blood serially collected before and after atezolizumab treatment, were subjected to TCR sequencing. Patients had an ECOG performance status of 0 or 1 and had received between 0 and 3 prior chemotherapy regimens. The study was an exploratory multi-omic analysis of somatic, immune and clinical correlates of response to PD-L1 blockade with atezolizumab in urothelial cancer. Blood samples were analyzed at 3 weeks after treatment start (second dose) and at 6 weeks after treatment start. Pretreatment blood TCR-seq was available for twenty-nine patients, at least one posttreatment blood collection was obtained for approximately 25 patients, and tumor TCR-seq was available for approximately 25 patients. Durable clinical benefit was defined as progression-free survival longer than 6 months, and TCR features were also tested against progression-free and overall survival. About 85% of the roughly 30 patients were males with bladder-origin urothelial cancer, and 18 of 29 reported a prior smoking history.

A cohort of roughly 30 patients with locally advanced or metastatic urothelial carcinoma, treated at Memorial Sloan Kettering on a trial protocol, was included. Peripheral blood mononuclear cells were collected pretreatment and during treatment, with between 1 and 8 total time points per patient. The Qiagen DNeasy Blood extraction kit was used to purify genomic DNA from total PBMCs and tumor samples. PBMCs were collected pretreatment and during treatment, and were isolated and stored as previously described. To estimate absolute template abundance from read counts, synthetic TCR analog templates were spiked into each PCR. Using the immunoSEQ assay, TCRbeta CDR3 regions were amplified from genomic DNA with bias-controlled V and J gene primers. Rearranged TCRbeta segments were sequenced at approximately 20X coverage. The authors' pipeline ran thus. Clustering was used to correct sequencing errors, and CDR3s were annotated against IMGT to assign V, D and J genes. Only productive TCRbeta rearrangements were used in downstream analyses, excluding out-of-frame or stop-codon sequences. Clonality was computed as one minus Shannon entropy normalized by the log of the number of unique productive sequences. Fisher's exact test with Benjamini-Hochberg correction, at a threshold of adjusted p below 0.01, was used to find clones that differed between time points or between blood and tumor. TCRdb provides this immuneACCESS table in a form limited to in-frame rearrangements. Some clones are lacking; in checked studies, under half of them reflect an unresolved V gene, and why the rest are absent is not known. Clonal size and the V and J genes are those of that table, whereas D and trimming came from the DNA. The sample contains just over 50,000 clones, approximately 80% of them found a single time. The ten largest clones represent more than 3.5% of the sample.

The research as a whole found: At 3 weeks after the start of treatment, tumor-associated TCR clones in peripheral blood had expanded more in patients with durable benefit (n ≈ 20, p = 0.022). Because of the small sample size (n of about 30) and the many exploratory analyses performed, the results are intended to be regarded as hypothesis-generating. Improved progression-free and overall survival was found to be associated with pretreatment peripheral blood TCR clonality below the median.

In regard to this clone: Its specific antigen is unknown. Base qualities are not recorded, but no much larger clone differs from it by a single base.

Sequencing was performed on PBMCs, taken around atezolizumab (anti-PD-L1) treatment. The clonotype originates from a man in his 70s with urothelial cancer.

The DNA sequence is TGTGCCAGCAGCTTGGCTTCTTTTCAGGGGGTGAACACTGAAGCTTTCTTT. Its coded protein is CASSLASFQGVNTEAFF. The chain couples TRBV5-8 to TRBJ1-1; TRBD1 lines up with 7 middle nucleotides. Trimming leaves V shorter by 0 bases and J shorter by 0 bases, with the junction holding 8 bases beyond the gene matches. The CDR3, from cysteine to phenylalanine, totals 17 residues. Only CDR3 DNA remains: 51 bases, in frame from the first base. Via the germline V gene, CDR1 is SGHTS and CDR2 YDEGEE.